A single sample is the source of the 24 T cell receptor beta chains below, sequenced in a study of T-cell memory formation after mild COVID-19. TCRdb reanalysed the 5' RACE reads using MiXCR and keeps one entry per CDR3 protein. Of around 430,000 distinct CDR3 sequences listed, more than 15% are singletons. The material sequenced was PBMCs or a T cell subset sorted from them (not recorded which). The receptor source for this set is a man aged 18 to 35 who had mild COVID-19 (a few samples of this study predate the infection). Cell type and time point are not known.

The J gene is TRBJ1-5, the V gene TRBV10-3; D remains unclear. CDR3 length equals 17 residues. Trimming took 1 base from V and 5 from J, leaving 18 bases between them. Per the germline V gene, CDR1 is ENHRY and CDR2 is SYGVKD. The CDR3 nucleotides read TGTGCCATCAGTGAGTTCCTAACCCGGGAAAAGGATCAGCCCCAGCATTTT. Residues: CAISEFLTREKDQPQHF.

The chain has TRBV5-8 and TRBJ1-2; tentatively, D is TRBD1 (6 bases). Trimming removed 0 bases from V and 8 bases from J, with 11 bases in between. CDR3 length equals 13 residues. Germline loops: CDR1 SGHTS, CDR2 YDEGEE. This CDR3 is CASSLGGARGYTF. DNA of the CDR3: TGTGCCAGCAGCTTGGGGGGGGCAAGAGGCTACACCTTC.

Written as DNA, the CDR3 is TGTGCCAGCAGTACCTCAGAGAACTATGGCTACACCTTC. It is translated as CASSTSENYGYTF. The gene calls are TRBV6-6 and TRBJ1-2; no definite D call. Germline-derived CDR1 and CDR2 are MNHNY and SVGAGI (reference sequence). V was trimmed by 5 bases and J by 2 bases, leaving 9 bases between them. The CDR3 consists of 13 residues.

This clonotype was detected many times. The chain recombines TRBV4-1 with TRBJ1-5; the match to TRBD1 covers 8 bases. The V and J ends lost 3 bases and 9 bases, in that order; junction bases with no gene match: 13. The V gene's germline CDR1 is MGHRA and CDR2 YSYEKL. The CDR3 extends over 16 amino acids. The CDR3 sequence: CASSHPGQAPMRPQHF. DNA for the CDR3: TGCGCCAGCAGCCATCCGGGACAGGCCCCTATGAGGCCCCAGCATTTT.

This chain links TRBV3-1 with TRBJ2-1; 7 nucleotides align to TRBD2. In germline, CDR1 is LGHDT, CDR2 YNNKEL (reference sequence). This CDR3 spans 15 amino acids. The trim removed 1 base at V and 5 bases at J, leaving 5 bases unmatched. The CDR3 sequence is CASSQVNLADNEQFF. The CDR3 coding sequence is TGTGCCAGCAGCCAAGTCAATCTAGCGGACAATGAGCAGTTCTTC.

The V and J genes are TRBV10-1 and TRBJ1-6, with D maybe TRBD1 (5 bases). The germline V gene encodes CDR1 WNHNN and CDR2 SYGVQD (reference sequence). CDR3 length: 19 residues. V was pared by 0 bases and J by 0 bases, with 15 bases between. The CDR3 bases are TGCGCCAGCAGTGAGTCGGTGACAGCCTTCAGCTCCTATAATTCACCCCTCCACTTT. Protein product: CASSESVTAFSSYNSPLHF.

The V call is TRBV6-5, the J call TRBJ1-5, with D maybe TRBD1 (5 bases). The CDR3 extends over 15 amino acids. V was trimmed by 4 bases and J by 6 bases, leaving 16 bases between them. From germline, CDR1 is MNHEY and CDR2 SVGAGI. As DNA, the CDR3 is TGTGCCAGCAGTTCCGGGGCCGGCGGCAGTCAGCCCCAGCATTTT. It is translated as CASSSGAGGSQPQHF.

This clonotype showed up just a few times. The J gene is TRBJ2-6, the V gene TRBV12-3 or TRBV12-4, with D unresolved. Trimming cost V 6 bases and J 0 bases, with 15 bases left between them. The CDR3 loop spans 17 amino acids. CDR3 sequence reads: CASSTSLAVSGANVLTF. The CDR3 bases are TGTGCCAGCAGCACCTCCTTGGCAGTCTCTGGGGCCAACGTCCTGACTTTC.

The CDR3 loop reads CASRPGWSGTEAFF. The CDR3 bases are TGTGCCAGCAGACCCGGGTGGAGCGGAACTGAAGCTTTCTTT. This chain joins TRBV12-3 or TRBV12-4 and TRBJ1-1; D remains ambiguous. There are 14 residues in the CDR3. Trimming pared 6 bases from V and 5 bases from J, leaving 16 bases between.

This chain links TRBV2 with TRBJ2-2, with 11 bases fitting TRBD2. Trimming cost V 6 bases and J 3 bases; bases outside gene matches: 9. Looked up from germline, CDR1 is SNHLY and CDR2 is FYNNEI. This CDR3 has 17 amino acids. The CDR3 DNA follows: TGTGCCAGCAGCCCTACTAGCGGGGGTGGGTACACCGGGGAGCTGTTTTTT. The encoded protein is CASSPTSGGGYTGELFF.

The chain links TRBV6-2 or TRBV6-3 to TRBJ2-7; TRBD1 might be the D (5 bases). Germline V gene sequence: CDR1 MNHEY, CDR2 SVGEGT. V was trimmed by 0 bases and J by 6 bases, leaving 9 bases between them. The CDR3 loop spans 13 amino acids. CDR3 coding DNA: TGTGCCAGCAGTTACTCTCAGGGTGGCGAGCAGTACGTC. Translated: CASSYSQGGEQYV.

The chain is built from TRBV7-9 and TRBJ2-3, with D maybe TRBD1 (5 bases). CDR1 is SEHNR, CDR2 FQNEAQ, per germline (reference sequence). Trimming cost V 5 bases and J 3 bases, with 15 bases left between them. The CDR3 has 15 amino acids. In DNA, the CDR3 is TGTGCCAGCAGCCCAAGGGGCCAGGAGACAGATACGCAGTATTTT. As protein: CASSPRGQETDTQYF.

This clonotype was picked up a small number of times. V usage is TRBV4-3 and J usage is TRBJ2-3; TRBD2 aligns across 10 bases. The junction had 5 bases not matched to a gene; V was cut back by 0 bases and J by 2 bases. The CDR3 loop spans 17 amino acids. Looked up from germline, CDR1 is LGHNA and CDR2 is YSLEER. CDR3 coding DNA: TGCGCCAGCAGCCAAGAGGCACTAGCGGGAAACACAGATACGCAGTATTTT. Translated, it gives CASSQEALAGNTDTQYF.

This clonotype appeared a few times. The rearrangement links TRBV5-1 to TRBJ2-3; 14 bases map to TRBD2. Germline V gives CDR1 SGHRS, CDR2 YFSETQ. Losses at the gene ends were 0 bases for V and 2 bases for J; bases not matched to a gene: 2. The CDR3 loop spans 17 amino acids. The CDR3 DNA follows: TGCGCCAGCAGCTTGGGACTAGCGGGGGGGATCACAGATACGCAGTATTTT. It is translated as CASSLGLAGGITDTQYF.

This clonotype was observed a handful of times. The chain employs TRBV7-6 and TRBJ1-2; no firm D call. The CDR3 is 15 amino acids. Trimming took off 5 bases at V and 6 bases at J, with 19 bases between the two ends. Germline values: CDR1 SGHVS, CDR2 FNYEAQ. Here the CDR3 reads CASSPTTGEVHGYTF. CDR3 in DNA: TGTGCCAGCAGCCCTACGACCGGAGAGGTGCATGGCTACACCTTC.

There are a few counts of this clonotype. The rearrangement joins TRBV20-1 to TRBJ1-1; unclear D gene. Trimming cost V 0 bases and J 0 bases, with 8 bases left between them. CDR1 is DFQATT, CDR2 SNEGSKA, per germline (reference sequence). The CDR3 runs to 14 residues. CDR3 bases: TGCAGTGCTAGAGATATGCGGCTGAACACTGAAGCTTTCTTT. Translated, it gives CSARDMRLNTEAFF.

The rearrangement joins TRBV4-3 to TRBJ2-1; 11 bases fit TRBD2. CDR3 length equals 15 residues. Germline CDR1 reads LGHNA; CDR2 reads YSLEER. Losses at the gene ends were 2 bases for V and 7 bases for J; bases not matched to a gene: 4. As DNA, the CDR3 is TGCGCCAGCAGCCAACCTAGCGGGGGGACGAATGAGCAGTTCTTC. Translation: CASSQPSGGTNEQFF.

The chain has TRBV12-3 or TRBV12-4 and TRBJ1-1; D is unresolved. The germline V and J ends were trimmed by 5 bases and 6 bases, with 16 bases remaining between them. The CDR3 runs to 14 residues. CDR3 nucleotide sequence: TGTGCCAGCAGTCGAGGACCCGGGATCGCTGAAGCTTTCTTT. Translated: CASSRGPGIAEAFF.

This clonotype was seen a handful of times. V gene TRBV28 combines with J gene TRBJ2-7; D possibly corresponds to TRBD2 (5 bases). Deletions cut 5 bases from V and 4 bases from J, with 9 bases between. The CDR3 loop spans 12 amino acids. The germline CDR1 and CDR2 sequences are MDHEN and SYDVKM. Here the CDR3 DNA reads TGTGCCAGCAGTACCAGACTATACGAGCAGTACGTC. Translating it yields CASSTRLYEQYV.

The chain links TRBV7-2 to TRBJ1-1, with D possibly being TRBD1 (5 bases). The germline gives CDR1 SGHTA, CDR2 FQGNSA. CDR3 length: 14 residues. V lost 2 bases and J lost 0, with 7 bases in between. CDR3 in DNA: TGTGCCAGCAGCTTAACGACAGTGAACACTGAAGCTTTCTTT. Translated: CASSLTTVNTEAFF.

This clonotype has at least ten counts. The gene calls are TRBV12-3 or TRBV12-4 and TRBJ2-3; unclear D gene. The CDR3 loop spans 12 amino acids. Trimming removed 3 bases at V and 6 bases at J, with 7 bases between. The CDR3 region is CASSLTVDTQYF. Here the CDR3 DNA reads TGTGCCAGCAGTTTGACTGTCGATACGCAGTATTTT.

Only a few counts were recorded for this clonotype. This chain uses TRBV10-3 with TRBJ2-7; no clear D. The V gene lost 4 bases and the J gene lost 0 bases, with 4 bases spanning the gap. The CDR3 is 12 residues long. Germline loops: CDR1 ENHRY, CDR2 SYGVKD. DNA for the CDR3: TGTGCCATCAGTGGAAGCTCCTACGAGCAGTACGTC. Translated, it gives CAISGSSYEQYV.

This rearrangement joins TRBV28 to TRBJ2-5, with D perhaps given as TRBD1 or TRBD2 (5 bases each). V was pared by 5 bases and J by 5 bases, with 15 bases between. Germline V gene lookup returns CDR1 MDHEN and CDR2 SYDVKM. The CDR3 is 14 amino acids. CDR3 residues: CASSRGHARETQYF. DNA for the CDR3: TGTGCCAGCAGTCGGGGCCACGCCCGGGAGACCCAGTACTTC.

This clonotype was found a few times. The rearrangement links TRBV7-2 to TRBJ2-5; TRBD2 matches 8 bases. The CDR3 consists of 16 residues. Trimming removed 1 base from V and 1 base from J; junction bases left unmatched: 5. CDR1 and CDR2 from the germline V gene are SGHTA and FQGNSA. Here the CDR3 DNA reads TGTGCCAGCAGCTTAGTAGGCGGGGGGCTCCAAGAGACCCAGTACTTC. Protein: CASSLVGGGLQETQYF.